The 30 T cell receptor beta chains presented below share a single source sample, sequenced in a study of blood T cell repertoires in COVID-19. Some clones are missing from TCRdb's copy, which holds only in-frame ones; the method was immunoSEQ multiplex PCR. The sample records 150,000 to 250,000 clones, 80% to 85% being singletons. The sequenced sample consisted of PBMCs or T cells enriched from blood (not recorded which). Receptors originate from a middle-aged man who had recovered from COVID-19.

The V and J genes are TRBV4-2 and TRBJ1-2; D remains ambiguous. The V gene's germline CDR1 is LGHNA and CDR2 YNFKEQ. Trimming stripped 0 bases from V and 4 bases from J, with 9 bases between. The CDR3 sequence is 14 residues long. The CDR3 sequence: CASSQDLGSYGYTF. The CDR3, as DNA: TGTGCCAGCAGCCAAGACCTAGGGAGCTATGGCTACACCTTC.

The chain employs TRBV14 and TRBJ1-1; D is perhaps TRBD1 (5 bases). The ends were cut back, 2 bases at V and 4 bases at J, with 8 bases in the middle. This CDR3 contains 13 residues. The V gene's germline CDR1 is SGHDN and CDR2 FVKESK. CDR3 sequence (DNA): TGTGCCAGCAGCCAACGCCAGGGCACTGAAGCTTTCTTT. Its translation is CASSQRQGTEAFF. Based on the CDR3 plus reference TRBV14 and TRBJ1-1, the full variable domain is EAGVTQFPSHSVIEKGQTVTLRCDPISGHDNLYWYRRVMGKEIKFLLHFVKESKQDESGMPNNRFLAERTGGTYSTLKVQPAELEDSGVYFCASSQRQGTEAFFGQGTRLTVV.

This sequence joins TRBV7-3 and TRBJ2-7; D is unclear. CDR3 length equals 16 residues. With 5 bases removed from V and 0 bases from J, the gap between germline ends came to 17 bases. Germline V gene data show CDR1 as SGHTA and CDR2 as FQGTGA. The CDR3 region is CASSPRGLPPSYEQYF. In DNA, the CDR3 is TGTGCCAGCAGCCCCCGTGGGCTTCCCCCCTCCTACGAGCAGTACTTC. The complete variable domain, with remaining parts taken from reference TRBV7-3 and TRBJ2-7, reads GAGVSQTPSNKVTEKGKYVELRCDPISGHTALYWYRQSLGQGPEFLIYFQGTGAADDSGLPNDRFFAVRPEGSVSTLKIQRTERGDSAVYLCASSPRGLPPSYEQYFGPGTRLTVT.

CDR3 nucleotide sequence: TGTGCCAGCAGAATCGGAGGGACGAACACTGAAGCTTTCTTT. Its protein product is CASRIGGTNTEAFF. The V call is TRBV12-1, the J call TRBJ1-1. TRBV12-1 is described as a pseudogene. The CDR3 covers 14 residues.

V usage is TRBV12-3 or TRBV12-4 and J usage is TRBJ1-2, with 7 bases aligning to TRBD1. Trimming took 6 bases from V and 4 from J; bases not matched to a gene: 5. The CDR3 is 13 residues long. The CDR3 region is CASSPDRFYGYTF. In DNA, the CDR3 is TGTGCCAGCAGCCCGGACAGGTTCTATGGCTACACCTTC.

This clone came up a few times. The chain joins TRBV19 to TRBJ2-7; the D gene is possibly TRBD2 (7 bases). Germline V gene lookup returns CDR1 LNHDA and CDR2 SQIVND (reference sequence). The CDR3 contains 14 residues. V lost 5 bases and J lost 2, with 13 bases in between. The CDR3 loop reads CASSDRGAAYEQYF. As DNA, the CDR3 is TGTGCCAGTAGTGACCGGGGGGCAGCCTACGAGCAGTACTTC.

The rearrangement uses TRBV4-1 and TRBJ2-1; TRBD2 aligns across 10 bases. J lost 4 bases, V lost 0 bases, and 6 bases had no gene match. The CDR3 sequence is 17 residues long. Germline CDR1 MGHRA, CDR2 YSYEKL. Written as DNA, the CDR3 is TGCGCCAGCAGCCAAGAGGGCAGCGGGGGGGCTTACAATGAGCAGTTCTTC. Its protein is CASSQEGSGGAYNEQFF.

The chain joins TRBV6-5 to TRBJ1-2; D remains ambiguous. The germline CDR1 and CDR2 sequences are MNHEY and SVGAGI. This CDR3 region has 12 residues. V was cut by 7 bases and J by 4 bases, with 10 bases left in between. This chain's CDR3 is CASTTAGYGYTF. The CDR3, as DNA: TGTGCCAGCACCACAGCGGGCTATGGCTACACCTTC.

The rearrangement uses TRBV9 and TRBJ2-7, with 7 bases identical to TRBD1. The V segment lost 3 bases and the J segment 2 bases; nucleotides outside the gene matches: 2. CDR1 SGDLS and CDR2 YYNGEE come from the germline V gene. CDR3 length equals 13 residues. In DNA form, the CDR3 reads TGTGCCAGCAGCGGAGGGGGCGCCTACGAGCAGTACTTC. Its protein product is CASSGGGAYEQYF.

The rearrangement links TRBV3-1 (or the pseudogene TRBV3-2) to TRBJ1-1, with D hard to call. V shed 8 bases and J shed 4 bases, with 14 bases lying between them. This CDR3 spans 13 amino acids. In germline, CDR1 is LGHDT, CDR2 YNNKEL (reference sequence). CDR3 nucleotides: TGTGCCAGCTCAAGCCGACACGGCACTGAAGCTTTCTTT. Amino acids: CASSSRHGTEAFF.

The DNA of the CDR3 is TGTGCCAGCCGCCTTACGGCAACTAATGAAAAACTGTTTTTT. Its protein product is CASRLTATNEKLFF. The rearrangement uses TRBV19 and TRBJ1-4; no definite D call. The germline V gene has CDR1 LNHDA and CDR2 SQIVND (reference sequence). The CDR3 contains 14 residues. Trimming removed 9 bases from V and 0 bases from J, with 11 bases in between.

The chain is built from TRBV5-6 and TRBJ1-2, with a tentative D call TRBD1 (5 bases). The V gene lost 4 bases and the J gene lost 4 bases, with 20 bases spanning the gap. The CDR3 has 16 residues. From germline, CDR1 is SGHDT and CDR2 YYEEEE. This CDR3 is CASSADGGNLGYGYTF. The CDR3 DNA follows: TGTGCCAGCAGCGCGGACGGGGGAAACCTAGGCTATGGCTACACCTTC.

The chain couples TRBV6-1 to TRBJ1-1, with unresolved D. Trimming removed 0 bases at V and 5 bases at J, with 10 bases between. CDR1 MNHNS and CDR2 SASEGT come from the germline V gene. CDR3 length: 14 residues. CDR3 sequence reads: CASSEALGRTEAFF. Written as DNA, the CDR3 is TGTGCCAGCAGTGAAGCTCTGGGGAGAACTGAAGCTTTCTTT.

The genes are TRBV2 and TRBJ1-5, with D tentatively TRBD1 (5 bases). The CDR3 totals 15 residues. Germline loops: CDR1 SNHLY, CDR2 FYNNEI. The V end was cut by 7 bases, the J end by 0 bases, with 13 bases between. CDR3 sequence (DNA): TGTGCCAGCAAGAAAGGGGATTATAGCAATCAGCCCCAGCATTTT. Translating gives CASKKGDYSNQPQHF.

This chain uses TRBV12-3 or TRBV12-4 with TRBJ1-2; D unclear. V dropped 2 bases and J dropped 6 bases, with 10 bases sitting between them. The CDR3 sequence is 13 residues long. The CDR3: CASSLSPRHGYTF. CDR3 nucleotide sequence: TGTGCCAGCAGTTTATCGCCCAGGCATGGCTACACCTTC.

The J gene is TRBJ1-2, the V gene TRBV10-3, with no clear D. This CDR3 comprises 11 residues. CDR1 and CDR2 (germline): ENHRY, SYGVKD. V was cut by 6 bases and J by 8 bases, with 10 bases left in between. CDR3 loop: CAISGMWGYTF. CDR3 in DNA: TGTGCCATCAGCGGGATGTGGGGCTACACCTTC.

This sequence joins TRBV19 and TRBJ1-5; 8 bases fit TRBD1. CDR3 length equals 16 residues. Germline V gene lookup returns CDR1 LNHDA and CDR2 SQIVND (reference sequence). Trimming cost V 7 bases and J 8 bases; bases outside gene matches: 16. CDR3 in amino acids: CASTNNPGTGLKPQHF. The CDR3 nucleotides read TGTGCCAGTACAAACAACCCCGGGACAGGTTTGAAGCCCCAGCATTTT.

The chain links TRBV28 to TRBJ1-2; unclear D gene. Germline-derived CDR1 and CDR2 are MDHEN and SYDVKM. The V end lost 2 bases, the J end lost 8 bases, and 12 bases lay between the germline ends. The CDR3 is 13 amino acids. In nucleotides, the CDR3 is TGTGCCAGCAGTTTACCGCAGGCTTCGGGCTACACCTTC. Translating it yields CASSLPQASGYTF.

The chain employs TRBV25-1 and TRBJ1-1; D not resolved. The CDR3 runs 17 residues. V lost 2 bases to trimming and J lost 0 bases, with 16 bases between them. Germline CDR1 is MGHDK and CDR2 is SYGVNS. CDR3 DNA sequence: TGTGCCAGCAGTGAAGAACAATGGCCATACATGAACACTGAAGCTTTCTTT. Protein: CASSEEQWPYMNTEAFF. Using reference TRBV25-1 and TRBJ1-1 for the parts outside the CDR3, the full variable domain is EADIYQTPRYLVIGTGKKITLECSQTMGHDKMYWYQQDPGMELHLIHYSYGVNSTEKGDLSSESTVSRIRTEHFPLTLESARPSHTSQYLCASSEEQWPYMNTEAFFGQGTRLTVV.

A few counts support this clone. This sequence joins TRBV3-1 (or the pseudogene TRBV3-2) and TRBJ1-1; possible D gene TRBD1, 5 bases. From germline, CDR1 is LGHDT and CDR2 YNNKEL (reference sequence). Trimming pared 4 bases from V and 11 bases from J, leaving 14 bases between. This CDR3 has 12 residues. Here the CDR3 DNA reads TGTGCCAGCAGCCCCCAGGGAGGATGGGCTTTCTTT. Protein: CASSPQGGWAFF.

V is TRBV21-1 and J is TRBJ2-5; the table's D call TRBD2 went unverified against the DNA. TRBV21-1 is flagged as a pseudogene. CDR3 length: 15 amino acids. CDR3 coding DNA: TGTGCCAGCAGCACCAGCGGAGGGAGGGAGGAGACCCAGTACTTC. Residues: CASSTSGGREETQYF.

V gene TRBV19 combines with J gene TRBJ1-6; D is unclear. The V end was cut by 3 bases, the J end by 9 bases, with 15 bases between. The germline CDR1 and CDR2 sequences are LNHDA and SQIVND (reference sequence). There are 15 residues in the CDR3. Here the CDR3 DNA reads TGTGCCAGTAGTATGATGGAGGGTGAGGGTTCACCCCTCCACTTT. This sequence encodes CASSMMEGEGSPLHF.

CDR3 nucleotides: TGTGCCAGCAGTCGTAACAGGCTTGAAGCTTTCTTT. This sequence encodes CASSRNRLEAFF. The chain combines TRBV6-5 with TRBJ1-1; tentatively, D is TRBD1 (5 bases). The CDR3 contains 12 residues. Germline V gives CDR1 MNHEY, CDR2 SVGAGI. Trimming took off 5 bases at V and 7 bases at J, with 11 bases between the two ends.

The V gene is TRBV4-2, the J gene TRBJ2-3, with a weak D call TRBD2 (5 bases). The CDR3 contains 16 residues. The germline CDR1 and CDR2 sequences are LGHNA and YNFKEQ. Deletions cut 0 bases from V and 1 base from J, with 11 bases between. CDR3 in amino acids: CASSQDLAIGTDTQYF. For the CDR3, the DNA is TGTGCCAGCAGCCAAGATTTAGCGATCGGCACAGATACGCAGTATTTT.

Regarding this clone: Other nucleotide sequences in the sample specify the same CDR3. The chain recombines TRBV5-1 with TRBJ1-1, with unresolved D. The CDR3 is 13 residues long. Trimming took off 4 bases at V and 1 base at J, with 8 bases between the two ends. Germline CDR1 is SGHRS and CDR2 is YFSETQ. CDR3 sequence (DNA): TGCGCCAGCAGCCTTACAGAGAACACTGAAGCTTTCTTT. Translation: CASSLTENTEAFF.

This clone was found once. J is TRBJ2-7 and V is TRBV7-9; D unclear. V lost 5 bases and J lost 4, with 9 bases in between. Germline CDR1 SEHNR, CDR2 FQNEAQ (reference sequence). This CDR3 comprises 12 residues. CDR3 loop: CASSREPYEQYF. CDR3 nucleotide sequence: TGTGCCAGCAGCCGTGAGCCTTACGAGCAGTACTTC.

The V call is TRBV4-2, the J call TRBJ1-3, with 10 positions matching TRBD1. CDR3 length: 16 amino acids. After removal of 0 bases from V and 3 bases from J, the junction contained 2 bases not matched to a gene. Germline values: CDR1 LGHNA, CDR2 YNFKEQ. The CDR3 reads CASSQDRDRGGNTIYF. CDR3 bases: TGTGCCAGCAGCCAAGATAGGGACAGGGGTGGAAACACCATATATTTT.

The chain links TRBV20-1 to TRBJ1-5, with D unclear. This CDR3 is 12 amino acids long. Trimming took off 3 bases at V and 5 bases at J, with 8 bases between the two ends. CDR1 is DFQATT and CDR2 is SNEGSKA in the germline V gene (reference sequence). The CDR3 is CSASPLYQPQHF. The CDR3 bases are TGCAGTGCTAGTCCACTTTATCAGCCCCAGCATTTT.

About this clone: Other DNA sequences in this specimen translate into the identical CDR3. The chain recombines TRBV18 with TRBJ2-5; D remains unclear. CDR1 and CDR2 from the germline V gene are KGHSH and LQKENI. V lost 3 bases to trimming and J lost 2 bases, with 4 bases between them. CDR3 length: 12 residues. The CDR3 DNA sequence: TGTGCCAGCTCACCTCTACAAGAGACCCAGTACTTC. Residues: CASSPLQETQYF.

The genes are TRBV2 and TRBJ1-4; D ambiguous. Trimming removed 4 bases from V and 12 bases from J, with 18 bases in between. The germline CDR1 and CDR2 sequences are SNHLY and FYNNEI. There are 14 residues in the CDR3. CDR3 in amino acids: CASSVLVGVLELFF. Written as DNA, the CDR3 is TGTGCCAGCAGTGTTCTGGTGGGAGTCTTGGAACTGTTTTTT.